This TCR beta chain was captured by sequencing in a study of T cell repertoires in cytomegalovirus infection. Turning to the study itself: Signatures in public TCR beta sequences pointed to both CMV infection and matching HLA type.

Via MiXCR, TCRdb re-called the reads, giving one row per CDR3 protein. Counted here are 200,000 to 300,000 distinct CDR3 sequences, 12% to 15% occurring once; the ten biggest clones make up 8.5% to 9%. Germline V gives CDR1 SQVTM, CDR2 ANQGSEA. This CDR3 is built from 12 residues. The V end lost 0 bases, the J end lost 5 bases, and 7 bases lay between the germline ends. Study results and caveats: HLA-C-restricted CMV-specific TCR beta clonotypes were dominant in the ex vivo response.

This clonotype has at least ten counts. Its specificity is not known. The J gene is TRBJ1-2, the V gene TRBV29-1, with D unclear. The sequenced sample consisted of PBMCs. The sequence was obtained from a human donor in good health (CMV status not recorded). Some clones in this sample may be carry-over from other donors' samples. CDR3 residues: CSVEDWGYGYTF. The CDR3 coding sequence is TGCAGCGTTGAAGATTGGGGATATGGCTACACCTTC.